This entry concerns a single T cell receptor (beta chain). Antigen unknown. Genomic DNA in an amount of about 2 micrograms was extracted from cryopreserved PBMCs and used for the preparation of TCR beta libraries. Using immunoSEQ multiplex PCR, the repertoire was profiled, and TCRdb retains in-frame clones only, with some absent. The sample includes some 140,000 clones, less than 95% of them seen just once. The sample belongs to a study of cytotoxic CD8 clonotypes in ibrutinib-treated CLL. The CDR3 is made up of 11 amino acids. CDR1 is WNHNN, CDR2 SYGVQD, per germline (reference sequence). Trimming left V 7 bases short and J 6 bases short, with 10 bases between. Overall study findings and caveats: Clonality went up at the time of ibrutinib response, stayed stable in sustained remission, and later dropped back toward its baseline level at progression.

The rearrangement uses TRBV10-1 and TRBJ2-7; D ambiguous. This TCR was sampled from a human donor with chronic lymphocytic leukemia. The sequenced sample was PBMCs, obtained after 12 months of ibrutinib treatment. The CDR3 loop reads CASTAGREQYF. The CDR3 nucleotides are TGCGCCAGCACCGCCGGTCGCGAGCAGTACTTC.